This TCR beta chain was identified in a study of blood T cell repertoires in COVID-19. Background on the study: Italy, Spain and the United States were the sources of the convalescent and acute COVID-19 samples.

While infection was still active, Seattle patients were enrolled and then followed longitudinally. Authors' processing steps: Amplifying reference gene primers gave estimates of nucleated cell counts. Method: immunoSEQ multiplex PCR; TCRdb's copy keeps in-frame clones and lacks some. That table gives V, J and clone size, and the DNA gave D and trimming. The repertoire has more than 150,000 clones, about four fifths of them found once; the top ten carry about 12%. In germline, CDR1 is KGHDR, CDR2 SFDVKD. The CDR3 runs 16 residues. V was pared by 0 bases and J by 5 bases, with 8 bases of the junction left unmatched.

The chain is built from TRBV24-1 and TRBJ1-2; 7 positions agree with TRBD1. The TCR sequence derives from a woman of 80 years or more with COVID-19, enrolled during active disease. Input material: peripheral blood. The CDR3 nucleotides are TGTGCCACCAGTGATTTGCAAGCCAGGGGGGTTTATGGCTACACCTTC. Translated, it gives CATSDLQARGVYGYTF.